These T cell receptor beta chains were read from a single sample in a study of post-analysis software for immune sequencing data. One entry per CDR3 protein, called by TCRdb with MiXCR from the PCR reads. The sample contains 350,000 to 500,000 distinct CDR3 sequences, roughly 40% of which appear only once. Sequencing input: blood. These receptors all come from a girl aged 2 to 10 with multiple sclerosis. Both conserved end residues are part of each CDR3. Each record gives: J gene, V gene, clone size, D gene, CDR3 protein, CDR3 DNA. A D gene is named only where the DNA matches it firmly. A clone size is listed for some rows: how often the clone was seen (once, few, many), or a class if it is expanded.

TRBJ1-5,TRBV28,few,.,CASSLNPGVGQPQHF,TGTGCCAGCAGTTTAAATCCGGGAGTGGGGCAGCCCCAGCATTTT
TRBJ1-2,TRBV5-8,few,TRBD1,CASSSGNRGGYTF,TGTGCCAGCAGCTCGGGCAACAGGGGTGGCTACACCTTC
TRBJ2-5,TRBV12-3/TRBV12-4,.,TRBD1,CASSKPGQEETQYF,TGTGCCAGCAGTAAACCGGGACAGGAAGAGACCCAGTACTTC
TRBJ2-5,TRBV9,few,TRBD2,CASSVGRRGETQYF,TGTGCCAGCAGCGTCGGGAGGAGAGGGGAGACCCAGTACTTC
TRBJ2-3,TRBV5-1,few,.,CASSSSAGTDTQYF,TGCGCCAGCAGCAGTTCAGCCGGCACAGATACGCAGTATTTT
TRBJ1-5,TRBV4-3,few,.,CASSQNHQRPNQPQHF,TGCGCCAGCAGCCAAAATCACCAGCGTCCCAATCAGCCCCAGCATTTT
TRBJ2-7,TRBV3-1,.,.,CASSHRPGSISYEQYF,TGTGCCAGCAGCCATAGACCGGGGTCTATCTCCTACGAGCAGTACTTC
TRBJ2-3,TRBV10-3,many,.,CAISESEVFTDTQYF,TGTGCCATCAGTGAGTCGGAGGTCTTCACAGATACGCAGTATTTT
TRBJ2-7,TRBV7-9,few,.,CASSFRPGHFSYEQYF,TGTGCCAGCAGCTTCCGACCGGGACACTTCTCCTACGAGCAGTACTTC
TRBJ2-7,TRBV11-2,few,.,CASSLVGQGGEQYF,TGTGCCAGCAGCTTAGTAGGGCAGGGGGGAGAGCAGTACTTC
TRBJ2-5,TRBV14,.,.,CASSLNTRTQYF,TGTGCCAGCAGCCTAAATACACGGACCCAGTACTTC
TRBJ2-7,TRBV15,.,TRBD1,CATRSSQGASYEQYF,TGTGCCACCAGAAGTTCGCAGGGGGCCTCCTACGAGCAGTACTTC
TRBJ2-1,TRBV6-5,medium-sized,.,CASSYRTPSSYNEQFF,TGTGCCAGCAGTTACCGGACGCCGAGCTCCTACAATGAGCAGTTCTTC
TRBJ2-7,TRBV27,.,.,CASSTPTVDGFDEQYF,TGTGCCAGCAGTACCCCTACAGTAGACGGATTTGACGAGCAGTACTTC
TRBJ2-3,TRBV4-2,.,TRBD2,CASSPRTSGSTDTQYF,TGTGCCAGCAGCCCCCGGACTAGCGGGAGCACAGATACGCAGTATTTT
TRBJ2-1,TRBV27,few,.,CASSILATGLEQFF,TGTGCCAGCAGTATCTTAGCTACGGGACTTGAGCAGTTCTTC
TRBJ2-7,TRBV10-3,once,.,CAISDSAYEQYF,TGTGCCATCAGTGACAGTGCGTACGAGCAGTACTTC
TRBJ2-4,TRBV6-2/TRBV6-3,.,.,CASSATGAKNIQYF,TGTGCCAGCAGTGCGACAGGTGCCAAAAACATTCAGTACTTC
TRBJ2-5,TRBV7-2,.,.,CASSLRRLETQYF,TGTGCCAGCAGCTTAAGGCGGCTAGAGACCCAGTACTTC
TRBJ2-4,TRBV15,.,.,CATSRSPGDRSKNIQYF,TGTGCCACCAGCAGATCCCCAGGGGATCGGTCCAAAAACATTCAGTACTTC
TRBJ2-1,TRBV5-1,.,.,CASSLDLNEQFF,TGCGCCAGCAGCTTGGACCTCAATGAGCAGTTCTTC
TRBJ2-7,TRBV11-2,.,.,CASSLDGAAYEQYF,TGTGCCAGCAGCTTAGATGGGGCCGCCTACGAGCAGTACTTC
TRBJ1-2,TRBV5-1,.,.,CASSGGAGAGYTF,TGCGCCAGCAGCGGGGGGGCCGGAGCAGGCTACACCTTC
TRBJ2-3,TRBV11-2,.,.,CASSSLEDTQYF,TGTGCCAGCAGCTCCCTAGAAGATACGCAGTATTTT
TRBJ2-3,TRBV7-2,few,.,CASSSYGLVHTQYF,TGTGCCAGCAGCTCCTACGGACTGGTTCATACGCAGTATTTT
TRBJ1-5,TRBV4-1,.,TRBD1,CASSQAGQGSQPQHF,TGCGCCAGCAGCCAGGCGGGACAGGGTTCTCAGCCCCAGCATTTT
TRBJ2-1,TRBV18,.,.,CASSPGQNLRRDEQFF,TGTGCCAGCTCACCAGGACAGAACCTCAGGCGGGATGAGCAGTTCTTC
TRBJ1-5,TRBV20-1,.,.,CSARPPKLGFNQPQHF,TGCAGTGCTAGACCTCCGAAGTTGGGGTTCAATCAGCCCCAGCATTTT
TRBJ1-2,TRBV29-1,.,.,CSVEGGRGAYGYTF,TGCAGCGTTGAAGGGGGGCGGGGGGCCTATGGCTACACCTTC
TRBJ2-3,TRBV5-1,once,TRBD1,CASTTTGEGTQYF,TGCGCCAGCACGACTACAGGGGAAGGGACGCAGTATTTT
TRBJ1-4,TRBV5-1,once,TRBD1,CASSRKPGQGTEKLFF,TGCGCCAGCAGCCGAAAACCGGGACAGGGAACTGAAAAACTGTTTTTT
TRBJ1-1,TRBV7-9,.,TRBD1,CASNFRDRGMEAFF,TGTGCCAGCAACTTCCGGGACAGGGGGATGGAAGCTTTCTTT
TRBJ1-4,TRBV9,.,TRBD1,CASSEYRGVATNEKLFF,TGTGCCAGCAGCGAATACAGGGGAGTTGCGACTAATGAAAAACTGTTTTTT
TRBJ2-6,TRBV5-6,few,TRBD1,CASSNEPTGFVSSGANVLTF,TGTGCCAGCAGCAACGAACCGACAGGGTTCGTTTCTTCTGGGGCCAACGTCCTGACTTTC
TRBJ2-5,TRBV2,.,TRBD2,CASRGLAVYQETQYF,TGTGCCAGCAGGGGACTAGCGGTGTACCAAGAGACCCAGTACTTC
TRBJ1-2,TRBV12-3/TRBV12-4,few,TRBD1,CASSLATQGARSYTF,TGTGCCAGCAGTTTAGCAACACAGGGGGCGCGTAGCTACACCTTC
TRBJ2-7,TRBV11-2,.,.,CASSPGPSNEQYF,TGTGCCAGCAGCCCCGGGCCTTCCAATGAGCAGTACTTC
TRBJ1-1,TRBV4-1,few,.,CASSQVTGRTEAFF,TGCGCCAGCAGCCAAGTCACAGGGAGAACTGAAGCTTTCTTT
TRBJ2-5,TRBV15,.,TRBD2,CASKAGGQETQYF,TGTGCCTCGAAAGCGGGGGGGCAAGAGACCCAGTACTTC
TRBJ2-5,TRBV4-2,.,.,CASSQTSTGVAETQYF,TGTGCCAGCAGCCAAACTAGCACGGGAGTGGCAGAGACCCAGTACTTC
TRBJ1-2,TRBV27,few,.,CASSFGGGKKYGYTF,TGTGCCAGCAGTTTCGGAGGGGGGAAGAAGTATGGCTACACCTTC
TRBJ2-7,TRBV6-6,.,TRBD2,CASSSTSGHYEQYF,TGTGCCAGCAGTTCTACTAGCGGGCACTACGAGCAGTACTTC
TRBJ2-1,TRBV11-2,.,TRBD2,CASSLGQAGESSYNEQFF,TGTGCCAGCAGCTTAGGGCAAGCGGGGGAGAGCTCCTACAATGAGCAGTTCTTC
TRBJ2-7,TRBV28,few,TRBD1,CASSLMRGQVYEQYF,TGTGCCAGCAGTTTAATGCGGGGACAGGTCTACGAGCAGTACTTC
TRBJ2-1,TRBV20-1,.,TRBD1,CSAPGTGTDNEQFF,TGCAGTGCGCCCGGGACAGGGACGGACAATGAGCAGTTCTTC
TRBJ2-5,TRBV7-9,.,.,CASALEPGTEETQYF,TGTGCCAGCGCGTTGGAACCAGGGACTGAAGAGACCCAGTACTTC
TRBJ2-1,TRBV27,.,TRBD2,CASSQTSGINDEQFF,TGTGCCAGCAGTCAAACTAGCGGGATCAACGATGAGCAGTTCTTC
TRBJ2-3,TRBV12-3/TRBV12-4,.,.,CASSPVGLGTDTQYF,TGTGCCAGCAGCCCCGTGGGGTTGGGGACAGATACGCAGTATTTT